This T cell receptor beta chain was obtained from a study of cytomegalovirus exposure and HLA in healthy donors. On the study more broadly: In an earlier analysis, around 100 million unique TCR beta sequences were found from 150 million to 200 million T cells. General observations from the study: The authors later found TCR association rates varying by HLA locus, with DRB1 most and HLA-C fewest. Previously analyzed data showed that most TCR beta V segments were productive at a frequency of about 87% or about 30%. Later analysis associated a missense DCLRE1C variant with TCR beta V- and J-gene trimming.

The CDR3 contains 16 residues. The trim removed 3 bases at V and 2 bases at J, leaving 7 bases unmatched. The germline V gene has CDR1 MGHDK and CDR2 SYGVNS. As for this clone: Its specificity is unknown.

PCR involved 60 Vbeta and 13 Jbeta primers. Using immunoSEQ multiplex PCR, the repertoire was profiled, and TCRdb retains in-frame clones only, with some absent. In the table there are about 200,000 clones, 70% to 90% of which are singletons. Material: PBMCs. The receptor was derived from a woman aged 30 to 39 in good health and CMV-seronegative. The chain recombines TRBV25-1 with TRBJ2-3, with 8 bases matching TRBD1. DNA for the CDR3: TGTGCCAGCAGTGACTCACAGGGGGTATCCACAGATACGCAGTATTTT. This gives the protein CASSDSQGVSTDTQYF.